Following are 17 T cell receptor beta chains from one sample sequenced in a study of blood T cell repertoires in COVID-19. The table came from immunoSEQ multiplex PCR; TCRdb's copy has only in-frame clones and leaves some out. The table has about 140,000 clones, 70% to 80% seen once. The sequenced material came from peripheral blood. These receptor sequences come from a woman aged 50 to 60 with active or convalescent COVID-19.

The V and J genes are TRBV18 and TRBJ1-5; no clear D. The length of the CDR3 is 15 residues. V was clipped by 1 base and J by 2 bases, with 9 bases between them. Germline lookup yields CDR1 KGHSH and CDR2 LQKENI. CDR3 loop: CASSPQGDGNQPQHF. The CDR3 DNA reads as TGTGCCAGCTCACCACAGGGAGACGGCAATCAGCCCCAGCATTTT.

The chain combines TRBV12-3 or TRBV12-4 with TRBJ1-2, with no clear D. The CDR3 covers 12 residues. V was trimmed by 2 bases and J by 3 bases, leaving 4 bases between them. The CDR3 spells CASSLSDYGYTF. The CDR3 bases are TGTGCCAGCAGTTTATCGGACTATGGCTACACCTTC.

The V and J genes are TRBV3-1 (or the pseudogene TRBV3-2) and TRBJ2-2; the match to TRBD1 covers 8 bases. In germline, CDR1 is LGHDT, CDR2 YNNKEL (reference sequence). The CDR3 is made up of 16 amino acids. The junction had 8 bases not matched to a gene; V was cut back by 3 bases and J by 5 bases. CDR3 loop: CASSQQGASGTGELFF. CDR3 DNA sequence: TGTGCCAGCAGCCAGCAGGGGGCATCGGGGACCGGGGAGCTGTTTTTT.

The V and J genes are TRBV7-3 and TRBJ2-5; D may be TRBD2 (7 bases). The V end was cut by 3 bases, the J end by 5 bases, with 13 bases between. The CDR3 is made up of 14 amino acids. CDR1 and CDR2 (germline): SGHTA, FQGTGA. The CDR3 is CASSFGGGGETQYF. The CDR3 coding sequence is TGTGCCAGCAGCTTTGGCGGGGGCGGGGAGACCCAGTACTTC.

This chain connects TRBV9 to TRBJ1-2; 10 bases are shared with TRBD1. The CDR3 spans 14 residues. In germline, CDR1 is SGDLS, CDR2 YYNGEE. Trimming removed 4 bases from V and 4 bases from J; junction bases left unmatched: 4. The CDR3 loop reads CASSRDRGGYGYTF. The CDR3 nucleotides are TGTGCCAGCAGCCGGGACAGGGGTGGCTATGGCTACACCTTC.

The chain is built from TRBV3-1 (or the pseudogene TRBV3-2) and TRBJ2-3, with D possibly TRBD2 on 6 matching bases. This CDR3 is built from 18 residues. Trimming removed 1 base from V and 2 bases from J, with 19 bases in between. Germline lookup yields CDR1 LGHDT and CDR2 YNNKEL (reference sequence). The chain's CDR3 is CASSQVLGFGRATDTQYF. CDR3 sequence (DNA): TGTGCCAGCAGCCAAGTCCTAGGGTTCGGGAGAGCCACAGATACGCAGTATTTT.

This sequence joins TRBV3-1 (or the pseudogene TRBV3-2) and TRBJ2-1; TRBD2 is a possible D gene (6 bases). There are 14 residues in the CDR3. Trimming removed 4 bases at V and 6 bases at J, with 13 bases between. The germline CDR1 and CDR2 sequences are LGHDT and YNNKEL (reference sequence). This CDR3 reads CASSPMSGSNEQFF. CDR3 coding DNA: TGTGCCAGCAGCCCAATGTCCGGGAGCAATGAGCAGTTCTTC.

The chain combines TRBV19 with TRBJ1-6; 8 bases match TRBD1. V lost 5 bases to trimming and J lost 10 bases; unmatched junction nucleotides: 10. CDR1 is LNHDA, CDR2 SQIVND, per germline (reference sequence). The CDR3 is 15 residues long. The CDR3: CASSLYGQGESPLHF. DNA of the CDR3: TGTGCCAGTAGTCTCTATGGACAGGGCGAGTCACCCCTCCACTTT.

This chain joins TRBV12-3 or TRBV12-4 and TRBJ1-4, with no clear D. This CDR3 comprises 13 residues. Trimming removed 3 bases from V and 7 bases from J, with 9 bases in between. The CDR3 DNA reads TGTGCCAGCAGTTTGGGCGATTCTGAAAAACTGTTTTTT. Its protein product is CASSLGDSEKLFF.

The chain links TRBV6-5 to TRBJ1-6; 9 nucleotides match TRBD1. CDR1 is MNHEY, CDR2 SVGAGI, per germline. The CDR3 runs 13 residues. Losses at the gene ends were 7 bases for V and 7 bases for J; bases not matched to a gene: 2. CDR3 DNA sequence: TGTGCCAGCAAAGGACAGGGGAATTCACCCCTCCACTTT. Protein sequence: CASKGQGNSPLHF.

This clone appeared a single time. The chain combines TRBV5-1 with TRBJ2-1, with TRBD1 identical over 8 bases. CDR1 and CDR2 (germline): SGHRS, YFSETQ. CDR3 length: 14 amino acids. V lost 4 bases to trimming and J lost 4 bases; unmatched junction nucleotides: 4. This CDR3 is CASSPGGAYNEQFF. CDR3 DNA sequence: TGCGCCAGCAGCCCAGGGGGCGCGTACAATGAGCAGTTCTTC. Filled out from reference TRBV5-1 and TRBJ2-1, the complete variable domain reads KAGVTQTPRYLIKTRGQQVTLSCSPISGHRSVSWYQQTPGQGLQFLFEYFSETQRNKGNFPGRFSGRQFSNSRSEMNVSTLELGDSALYLCASSPGGAYNEQFFGPGTRLTVL.

CDR3 DNA: TGTGCCAGAACCCCCGGGACAGGGGGTAAAGCTTTCTTT. Translated, it gives CARTPGTGGKAFF. This chain links TRBV5-3 with TRBJ1-1; 11 bases line up with TRBD1. TRBV5-3 is an ORF, with its function uncertain. The CDR3 loop spans 13 amino acids. V was pared by 6 bases and J by 9 bases, with 7 bases of the junction left unmatched.

This clone was seen once. The chain recombines TRBV5-5 with TRBJ1-5; TRBD1 matches at 7 bases. Trimming removed 3 bases from V and 4 bases from J; junction bases left unmatched: 10. CDR1 SGHKS and CDR2 YYEKEE come from the germline V gene (reference sequence). The CDR3 runs 16 residues. The DNA for the CDR3 is TGTGCCAGCAGCTATTCCGGGACAGACACTAATCAGCCCCAGCATTTT. The encoded protein is CASSYSGTDTNQPQHF. The entire variable domain, with the rest obtained from reference TRBV5-5 and TRBJ1-5, is as follows: DAGVTQSPTHLIKTRGQQVTLRCSPISGHKSVSWYQQVLGQGPQFIFQYYEKEERGRGNFPDRFSARQFPNYSSELNVNALLLGDSALYLCASSYSGTDTNQPQHFGDGTRLSIL.

This clone came up once. CDR3 amino acids: CASSFSGAYGYTF. In DNA, the CDR3 is TGTGCCAGCAGTTTCAGCGGGGCCTATGGCTACACCTTC. This chain uses TRBV28 with TRBJ1-2; a weak D match, TRBD1 (5 bases). Per germline, CDR1 MDHEN and CDR2 SYDVKM. This CDR3 has 13 amino acids. The V and J ends lost 3 bases and 4 bases respectively, with 9 bases between them.

This clone was counted once. The chain combines TRBV4-2 with TRBJ2-1; 11 bases fit TRBD1. The CDR3 is 15 amino acids. V trimming: 1 base; J trimming: 9 bases; junction bases outside the gene matches: 5. CDR1 LGHNA and CDR2 YNFKEQ come from the germline V gene. The chain's CDR3 is CASSQARTGGLEQFF. The CDR3 coding sequence is TGTGCCAGCAGCCAAGCAAGGACAGGGGGCCTTGAGCAGTTCTTC.

This clone was seen a few times. V and J are TRBV6-6 and TRBJ2-7; perhaps TRBD2 as D (5 bases). This CDR3 has 15 residues. Germline V CDR1 and CDR2: MNHNY, SVGAGI (reference sequence). Trimming took 4 bases from V and 1 from J, leaving 14 bases between them. CDR3 DNA: TGTGCCAGCAGTTTAGCCGGAGGATATTCCTACGAGCAGTACTTC. Encoded protein: CASSLAGGYSYEQYF.

This clone came up a few times. The rearrangement joins TRBV30 to TRBJ2-5; maybe TRBD1 (6 bases). The V gene's germline CDR1 is GTSNPN and CDR2 SVGIG (reference sequence). V lost 5 bases and J lost 2, with 15 bases in between. The CDR3 is 14 residues long. Here the CDR3 reads CAWSTGSGQETQYF. The CDR3 coding sequence is TGTGCCTGGTCAACAGGGAGTGGGCAAGAGACCCAGTACTTC.